Listed below are T cell receptor beta chains from one sample, sequenced in a study of blood T cell repertoires in COVID-19. Sequenced by immunoSEQ multiplex PCR; TCRdb stores in-frame clones only, minus some. In the table there are about 120,000 clones, approximately 90% of which are singletons. The sequenced material came from peripheral blood. These receptors originate from a woman aged 45-65 years with acute or convalescent COVID-19. CDR3s include the opening cysteine and the closing phenylalanine or tryptophan. Each record gives: CDR3 protein, CDR3 DNA, V gene, clone size, J gene, D gene. D genes are given only for firm matches. Clone size is shown for a subset of rows, as once, few, many or a class of expanded clone.

CASSLTRGVGTYEQYF,TGTGCCAGCAGCTTAACACGGGGTGTAGGGACCTACGAGCAGTACTTC,TRBV11-2,-,TRBJ2-7,-
CASSLGLAVQETQYF,TGCGCCAGCAGCTTGGGACTAGCGGTCCAAGAGACCCAGTACTTC,TRBV5-1,-,TRBJ2-5,TRBD2
CASSPRQGAPYEQYF,TGTGCCAGCAGCCCCCGACAGGGGGCACCCTACGAGCAGTACTTC,TRBV7-9,-,TRBJ2-7,TRBD1
CATQTSGQVGETQYF,TGTGCCACCCAAACGTCGGGACAGGTCGGGGAGACCCAGTACTTC,TRBV24-1,-,TRBJ2-5,TRBD1
CASKLGTFASYEQYF,TGTGCCAGCAAACTCGGGACTTTTGCCTCCTACGAGCAGTACTTC,TRBV6-5,-,TRBJ2-7,-
CASTLTGVSNSPLHF,TGTGCCAGTACCCTTACAGGGGTTAGCAATTCACCCCTCCACTTT,TRBV19,-,TRBJ1-6,TRBD1
CASSQDKTGMGTEAFF,TGTGCCAGCAGCCAAGATAAGACAGGGATGGGCACTGAAGCTTTCTTT,TRBV14,-,TRBJ1-1,TRBD1
CASSYRTQAYEQYF,TGTGCCAGCAGTTACAGAACGCAGGCCTACGAGCAGTACTTC,TRBV6-5,-,TRBJ2-7,-
CASSLGQGDTDTQYF,TGTGCCAGCAGCCTGGGACAGGGAGACACAGATACGCAGTATTTT,TRBV5-4,-,TRBJ2-3,TRBD1
CASSLGQNSNQPQHF,TGTGCCAGCAGCTTAGGACAGAATAGCAATCAGCCCCAGCATTTT,TRBV11-2,-,TRBJ1-5,-
CATYPEGTGELFF,TGTGCCACCTACCCGGAGGGGACCGGGGAGCTGTTTTTT,TRBV12-3/TRBV12-4,-,TRBJ2-2,-
CASSSRPQGNEQFF,TGTGCCAGCAGTTCCCGTCCGCAGGGGAATGAGCAGTTCTTC,TRBV6-6,once,TRBJ2-1,-
CASSRTYTDTQYF,TGCGCCAGCAGCCGAACCTACACAGATACGCAGTATTTT,TRBV5-1,-,TRBJ2-3,-
CASSTRTSGDIQYF,TGTGCCAGCAGCACAAGGACGAGCGGGGACATTCAGTACTTC,TRBV7-2,-,TRBJ2-4,TRBD2
CASSPDRGLRSGNTIYF,TGTGCCAGCAGCCCGGACAGGGGCTTGAGGTCTGGAAACACCATATATTTT,TRBV7-9,-,TRBJ1-3,TRBD1
CASSPQKTGPQPQHF,TGTGCCAGCTCACCACAGAAGACAGGGCCTCAGCCCCAGCATTTT,TRBV18,-,TRBJ1-5,TRBD1
CAWSVMGLPSNEQFF,TGTGCCTGGAGTGTAATGGGACTACCATCGAATGAGCAGTTCTTC,TRBV30,-,TRBJ2-1,TRBD2
CASSARGLDYGYTF,TGTGCCAGCAGCGCGAGGGGGCTGGACTATGGCTACACCTTC,TRBV9,-,TRBJ1-2,TRBD1
CASSREPKETQYF,TGTGCCAGCAGCCGGGAGCCCAAAGAGACCCAGTACTTC,TRBV4-2,-,TRBJ2-5,-
CASREQGIEKLFF,TGTGCCAGCAGAGAACAGGGGATTGAAAAACTGTTTTTT,TRBV5-6,-,TRBJ1-4,TRBD1
CASKIGSGTEAFF,TGCGCCAGCAAGATCGGTTCAGGCACTGAAGCTTTCTTT,TRBV5-1,-,TRBJ1-1,-
CASSPPTLSYEQYF,TGTGCCAGCTCACCACCGACTCTCTCCTACGAGCAGTACTTC,TRBV18,-,TRBJ2-7,-
CASSHSSEQFF,TGTGCCAGCAGTCATAGCTCTGAGCAGTTCTTC,TRBV6-6,-,TRBJ2-1,-
CASSNSGTSGRAPQYF,TGTGCCAGTAGCAATTCCGGGACTAGCGGGAGGGCCCCGCAGTATTTT,TRBV19,-,TRBJ2-3,TRBD2
CASSRMTGGNTGELFF,TGTGCCAGCAGCCGCATGACAGGGGGGAACACCGGGGAGCTGTTTTTT,TRBV3-1/TRBV3-2,-,TRBJ2-2,TRBD1
CASSRLPGQGKVIQETQYF,TGTGCCAGTAGTAGACTCCCGGGACAGGGGAAGGTTATTCAAGAGACCCAGTACTTC,TRBV19,-,TRBJ2-5,TRBD1
CASSQASGSSYEQYF,TGCGCCAGCAGCCAAGCTAGCGGTAGCTCCTACGAGCAGTACTTC,TRBV4-1,-,TRBJ2-7,TRBD2
CASSYIPGQGDYEQYF,TGCGCCAGCAGCTATATACCGGGACAGGGAGACTACGAGCAGTACTTC,TRBV5-1,-,TRBJ2-7,TRBD1
CASSLVLAVPDTQYF,TGTGCCAGCAGCTTAGTGCTAGCCGTCCCAGATACGCAGTATTTT,TRBV11-2,-,TRBJ2-3,-
CASSLVAGGTDTQYF,TGTGCCAGCAGCTTGGTAGCGGGAGGCACAGATACGCAGTATTTT,TRBV5-4,-,TRBJ2-3,TRBD2
CASSERTSRSNEQFF,TGTGCCAGCAGTGAGAGGACTAGCCGGAGCAATGAGCAGTTCTTC,TRBV2,-,TRBJ2-1,TRBD2
CASSYRVAGGPGELFF,TGTGCCAGCAGTTATAGAGTAGCGGGAGGGCCCGGGGAGCTGTTTTTT,TRBV6-5,-,TRBJ2-2,TRBD2
CASSSPATSGRRTDTQYF,TGTGCCAGCAGTTCCCCGGCTACTAGCGGGAGACGTACAGATACGCAGTATTTT,TRBV27,-,TRBJ2-3,TRBD2
CASSPNRGANEKLFF,TGTGCCAGCTCACCGAACAGGGGGGCTAATGAAAAACTGTTTTTT,TRBV18,few,TRBJ1-4,TRBD1
CSVEVLRGTTNEKLFF,TGCAGCGTTGAGGTACTTAGAGGTACAACTAATGAAAAACTGTTTTTT,TRBV29-1,-,TRBJ1-4,-
CATSDVVNTGELFF,TGTGCCACCAGTGATGTCGTTAACACCGGGGAGCTGTTTTTT,TRBV24-1,few,TRBJ2-2,-
CASTEDRQGDKFQPQHF,TGTGCCAGCACTGAGGACAGGCAAGGGGATAAATTTCAGCCCCAGCATTTT,TRBV28,-,TRBJ1-5,TRBD1
CASSLSSGRETQYF,TGTGCCAGCAGCTTAAGTTCAGGGCGAGAGACCCAGTACTTC,TRBV7-2,few,TRBJ2-5,-
CAISAGTGASYEQYF,TGTGCCATCAGTGCGGGGACAGGGGCCTCCTACGAGCAGTACTTC,TRBV10-3,once,TRBJ2-7,TRBD1
CAWSALSLANVLTF,TGTGCCTGGAGTGCTCTGTCGTTGGCCAACGTCCTGACTTTC,TRBV30,-,TRBJ2-6,-
CASSDNGQGATILQETQYF,TGCGCCAGCAGTGACAATGGACAGGGAGCTACGATCCTCCAAGAGACCCAGTACTTC,TRBV10-1,-,TRBJ2-5,TRBD1
CASSLVRSTPDTQYF,TGTGCCAGCAGCTTGGTGCGATCCACCCCAGATACGCAGTATTTT,TRBV5-5,-,TRBJ2-3,-
CASRADPNYGYTF,TGTGCCAGTAGAGCGGATCCTAACTATGGCTACACCTTC,TRBV19,-,TRBJ1-2,-
CASSPNPRVSRPGGYTF,TGTGCCAGCAGCCCTAATCCCAGGGTGAGCCGACCAGGTGGCTACACCTTC,TRBV7-2,-,TRBJ1-2,-
CATSRGAALGGREETQYF,TGTGCCACCAGCAGAGGGGCCGCTCTGGGCGGGAGAGAAGAGACCCAGTACTTC,TRBV15,-,TRBJ2-5,TRBD2
CASSLAGPGSYNEQFF,TGTGCCAGCAGCTTAGCTGGCCCGGGCTCCTACAATGAGCAGTTCTTC,TRBV11-3,few,TRBJ2-1,-
CASSTLGLAGTYEQYF,TGTGCCAGTAGTACGCTTGGACTAGCGGGCACCTACGAGCAGTACTTC,TRBV19,few,TRBJ2-7,TRBD2
CATSDPPWARDEQFF,TGTGCCACCAGTGACCCACCGTGGGCGAGGGATGAGCAGTTCTTC,TRBV24-1,-,TRBJ2-1,-
CASSTGTGELEQYF,TGTGCCAGTAGTACAGGGACAGGGGAGCTGGAGCAGTACTTC,TRBV19,-,TRBJ2-7,TRBD1
CASSEAQGADTQYF,TGTGCCAGCAGCGAAGCCCAGGGGGCAGATACGCAGTATTTT,TRBV4-2,-,TRBJ2-3,TRBD1
CASSLYVAGVSGANVLTF,TGTGCCAGCAGCTTATATGTAGCGGGAGTATCTGGGGCCAACGTCCTGACTTTC,TRBV7-2,once,TRBJ2-6,TRBD2
CASSLTATGVPEQFF,TGCGCCAGCAGCTTGACGGCGACCGGGGTACCCGAGCAGTTCTTC,TRBV5-1,-,TRBJ2-1,-
CASRAVGTSGETQYF,TGTGCCAGCAGGGCCGTCGGGACTAGCGGAGAGACCCAGTACTTC,TRBV6-5,-,TRBJ2-5,TRBD2
CASSLGTLGTDTQYF,TGTGCCAGCAGTTTAGGGACACTCGGCACAGATACGCAGTATTTT,TRBV27,once,TRBJ2-3,-
CASSLAEGAEGYGYTF,TGCGCCAGCAGCTTGGCCGAGGGGGCAGAGGGCTATGGCTACACCTTC,TRBV5-1,-,TRBJ1-2,TRBD1
CASAGQPYEQYF,TGTGCCAGCGCAGGACAACCCTACGAGCAGTACTTC,TRBV6-5,-,TRBJ2-7,-
CASWNGGNTEAFF,TGCGCCAGCTGGAACGGGGGGAACACTGAAGCTTTCTTT,TRBV5-1,-,TRBJ1-1,-
CASSLDRVDKNIQYF,TGCGCCAGCAGCTTGGACAGGGTAGACAAAAACATTCAGTACTTC,TRBV5-1,-,TRBJ2-4,-
CASDAEASTDTQYF,TGTGCCAGCGATGCGGAGGCTAGCACAGATACGCAGTATTTT,TRBV2,-,TRBJ2-3,-
CASAGLAGETQYF,TGCGCCTCAGCAGGATTAGCGGGAGAGACCCAGTACTTC,TRBV5-1,few,TRBJ2-5,TRBD2